Sequencing of this T cell receptor (beta chain) was carried out in a study of shared clonotypes between healthy human individuals. CDR1 and CDR2 from the germline V gene are LNHDA and SQIVND (reference sequence). The CDR3 runs 15 residues. V gave up 1 base and J gave up 2 bases, with 11 bases separating them. Measured with immunoSEQ multiplex PCR; TCRdb has only the in-frame clones, and not every one. The data contain approximately 640,000 clones, about three quarters of them seen just once; the ten biggest clones take up approximately 1.8%. Sequencing was done on a sample of memory CD4+ T cells sorted from blood. Noted subset: CD45RA-negative fraction. This clonotype was obtained from a woman aged 25 to 39 in good health. V and J are TRBV19 and TRBJ1-2; D not resolved. CDR3: CASSIGWRENYGYTF. The CDR3 DNA is TGTGCCAGTAGTATAGGATGGCGGGAGAACTATGGCTACACCTTC.